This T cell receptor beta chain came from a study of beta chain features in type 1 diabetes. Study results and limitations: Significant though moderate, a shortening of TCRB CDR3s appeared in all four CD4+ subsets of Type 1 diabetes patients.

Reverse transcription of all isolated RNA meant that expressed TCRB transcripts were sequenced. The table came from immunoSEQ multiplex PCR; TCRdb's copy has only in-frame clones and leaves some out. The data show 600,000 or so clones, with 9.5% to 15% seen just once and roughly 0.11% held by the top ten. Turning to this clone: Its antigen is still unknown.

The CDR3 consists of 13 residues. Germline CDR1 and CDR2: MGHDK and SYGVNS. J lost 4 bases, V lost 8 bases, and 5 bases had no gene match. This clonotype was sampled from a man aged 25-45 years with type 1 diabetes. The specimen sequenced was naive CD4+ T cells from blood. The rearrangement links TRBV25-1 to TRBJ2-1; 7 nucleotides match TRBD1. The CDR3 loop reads CASSGTEYNEQFF. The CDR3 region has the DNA TGTGCCAGCTCCGGGACAGAATACAATGAGCAGTTCTTC.